Each of the 28 T cell receptor beta chains below was sequenced from the same sample in a study of cytomegalovirus exposure and HLA in healthy donors. Generated by immunoSEQ multiplex PCR, the TCRdb table keeps only in-frame clones and is missing some. Here the sample spans fewer than 200,000 clones, around 81% being singletons. The sample taken for sequencing was PBMCs. These receptors were collected from a woman aged 18-30 years in good health and CMV-seropositive.

The chain is built from TRBV5-4 and TRBJ2-5; TRBD2 aligns across 7 bases. This CDR3 spans 14 amino acids. The ends lost 4 bases at V and 5 bases at J; junction bases unmatched: 8. Germline V CDR1 and CDR2: SGHNT, YYREEE (reference sequence). CDR3 DNA sequence: TGTGCCAGCAGCCCCGGCTGGGGGGGGGAGACCCAGTACTTC. This sequence encodes CASSPGWGGETQYF.

The V call is TRBV7-8, the J call TRBJ2-1; 10 nucleotides match TRBD2. J gave up 4 bases and V 4 bases, and 7 bases lay outside the gene matches. CDR1 and CDR2 from the germline V gene are SGHVS and FQNEAQ. The CDR3 has 16 residues. CDR3 DNA sequence: TGTGCCAGCAGCTCCACTAGCGGGGCATCTTACAATGAGCAGTTCTTC. Translation: CASSSTSGASYNEQFF.

This chain connects TRBV12-2 to TRBJ2-7; no check of the table's D call, TRBD2, against the DNA was made. TRBV12-2 is labeled a pseudogene. The CDR3 is made up of 15 amino acids. The CDR3 protein is CASRFVERSSYEQYF. The CDR3 bases are TGTGCAAGTCGCTTCGTGGAAAGGAGCTCCTACGAGCAGTACTTC.

The chain employs TRBV29-1 and TRBJ1-4; D might be TRBD1 (6 bases). Germline CDR1 and CDR2: SQVTM and ANQGSEA. The CDR3 is 13 amino acids. V lost 6 bases, J lost 3 bases, and 11 bases lay in between. CDR3 protein: CSVQGSANEKLFF. CDR3 nucleotides: TGCAGCGTCCAGGGGAGCGCTAATGAAAAACTGTTTTTT.

The rearrangement joins TRBV5-1 to TRBJ1-1; D not certain. The ends were cut back, 4 bases at V and 1 base at J, with 17 bases in the middle. Germline CDR1 is SGHRS and CDR2 is YFSETQ. The CDR3 is made up of 16 amino acids. The CDR3 DNA is TGCGCCAGCAGCCCACTCGAGGGCGGGGAGAACACTGAAGCTTTCTTT. Translated: CASSPLEGGENTEAFF.

V and J are TRBV6-5 and TRBJ1-1; a possible D gene is TRBD1 (6 bases). The CDR3 length is 12 residues. The V end lost 5 bases, the J end lost 11 bases, and 15 bases lay between the germline ends. Looked up from germline, CDR1 is MNHEY and CDR2 is SVGAGI. Here the CDR3 DNA reads TGTGCCAGCAGTGGCGACAGGTACGTCGCTTTCTTT. This sequence encodes CASSGDRYVAFF.

The rearrangement joins TRBV6-5 to TRBJ2-7, with D possibly matching TRBD1 (6 bases). With 1 base removed from V and 5 bases from J, the gap between germline ends came to 12 bases. The CDR3 has 14 residues. Per the germline V gene, CDR1 is MNHEY and CDR2 is SVGAGI. In DNA form, the CDR3 reads TGTGCCAGCAGTTACTTTTCACAGGGAAACGAGCAGTACTTC. Translating it yields CASSYFSQGNEQYF.

This chain's CDR3 is CASSEGKGNYGYTF. Written as DNA, the CDR3 is TGTGCCAGCAGTGAGGGAAAGGGGAACTATGGCTACACCTTC. This sequence joins TRBV6-1 and TRBJ1-2, with D maybe TRBD1 (5 bases). The germline V gene has CDR1 MNHNS and CDR2 SASEGT. With 3 bases removed from V and 2 bases from J, the gap between germline ends came to 10 bases. The CDR3 extends over 14 amino acids.

V and J are TRBV5-4 and TRBJ2-7; 8 bases match TRBD2. Germline V gene sequence: CDR1 SGHNT, CDR2 YYREEE (reference sequence). The junction had 2 bases not matched to a gene; V was cut back by 2 bases and J by 1 base. This CDR3 is 14 amino acids long. DNA for the CDR3: TGTGCCAGCAGCTTTGGCGGGGGGTCCTACGAGCAGTACTTC. It specifies CASSFGGGSYEQYF.

The chain joins TRBV4-2 to TRBJ1-2; 9 bases line up with TRBD1. Germline V gene data show CDR1 as LGHNA and CDR2 as YNFKEQ. This CDR3 contains 16 residues. The V gene end was trimmed by 2 bases and the J gene end by 1 base; junction bases not matched to a gene: 5. The CDR3 sequence is CASSQTDRGRNYGYTF. The CDR3 DNA is TGTGCCAGCAGCCAAACGGACAGGGGCCGTAACTATGGCTACACCTTC.

V and J are TRBV15 and TRBJ2-7, with 12 bases identical to TRBD1. V was pared by 0 bases and J by 6 bases, with 9 bases of the junction left unmatched. This CDR3 has 17 amino acids. Germline V lookup: CDR1 LNHNV, CDR2 YYDKDF (reference sequence). The CDR3 loop reads CATSRDPWDRGLGEQYF. The CDR3 DNA is TGTGCCACCAGCAGAGATCCCTGGGACAGGGGGCTTGGCGAGCAGTACTTC.

The chain recombines TRBV25-1 with TRBJ1-5; unclear D gene. With 3 bases removed from V and 6 bases from J, the gap between germline ends came to 15 bases. Germline loops: CDR1 MGHDK, CDR2 SYGVNS. The CDR3 spans 15 residues. The CDR3 DNA reads TGTGCCAGCAGTGAGGAGGGTGGGTTGGGTCAGCCCCAGCATTTT. Translation gives CASSEEGGLGQPQHF.

The sample holds one count of this clone. The chain recombines TRBV7-2 with TRBJ2-7; tentative D call: TRBD2 (6 bases). The CDR3 covers 16 residues. CDR1 and CDR2 (germline): SGHTA, FQGNSA. Trimming stripped 5 bases from V and 6 bases from J, with 23 bases between. The CDR3 loop reads CASSPRSGSGVVEQYF. The CDR3 DNA reads as TGTGCCAGCAGCCCCCGGTCGGGTAGCGGCGTGGTCGAGCAGTACTTC.

The rearrangement joins TRBV2 to TRBJ2-3; possibly TRBD2 for D (7 bases). Trimming pared 6 bases from V and 5 bases from J, leaving 15 bases between. Per germline, CDR1 SNHLY and CDR2 FYNNEI. CDR3 length: 14 residues. The chain's CDR3 is CASRGGLAVDTQYF. The CDR3 region has the DNA TGTGCCAGCAGGGGGGGGCTAGCAGTAGATACGCAGTATTTT. The whole variable domain, remainder taken from reference TRBV2 and TRBJ2-3, is EPEVTQTPSHQVTQMGQEVILRCVPISNHLYFYWYRQILGQKVEFLVSFYNNEISEKSEIFDDQFSVERPDGSNFTLKIRSTKLEDSAMYFCASRGGLAVDTQYFGPGTRLTVL.

This clone was seen a few times. CDR3 loop: CASTKGGGKGTQYF. In DNA form, the CDR3 reads TGTGCCAGCACCAAAGGGGGGGGGAAAGGGACCCAGTACTTC. This chain uses TRBV27 with TRBJ2-5; a weak D match, TRBD2 (7 bases). V lost 7 bases, J lost 7 bases, and 19 bases lay in between. The CDR3 spans 14 residues. Germline V gene sequence: CDR1 MNHEY, CDR2 SMNVEV (reference sequence).

This sequence joins TRBV6-5 and TRBJ2-1; TRBD2 matches 10 bases. Trimming at V came to 3 bases and at J to 10 bases, leaving 9 bases not matched to a gene. From germline, CDR1 is MNHEY and CDR2 SVGAGI. The CDR3 consists of 15 residues. This chain's CDR3 is CASSYSSGGAREQFF. CDR3 nucleotide sequence: TGTGCCAGCAGTTATTCAAGCGGGGGGGCAAGAGAGCAGTTCTTC.

The chain joins TRBV7-9 to TRBJ1-4, with D unclear. V gave up 5 bases and J gave up 7 bases, with 20 bases separating them. This CDR3 has 16 amino acids. Germline lookup yields CDR1 SEHNR and CDR2 FQNEAQ (reference sequence). The CDR3 spells CASSRPGRELGEKLFF. CDR3 nucleotides: TGTGCCAGCAGCCGACCCGGGAGGGAGTTAGGTGAAAAACTGTTTTTT.

The chain employs TRBV29-1 and TRBJ2-3, with unresolved D. Trimming stripped 4 bases from V and 1 base from J, with 9 bases between. CDR1 SQVTM and CDR2 ANQGSEA come from the germline V gene. This CDR3 has 13 residues. CDR3: CSVGQFGTDTQYF. CDR3 nucleotides: TGCAGCGTTGGGCAGTTCGGCACAGATACGCAGTATTTT.

The chain recombines TRBV10-3 with TRBJ2-7; TRBD2 is a possible D gene (6 bases). The germline V and J ends were trimmed by 4 bases and 4 bases, with 14 bases remaining between them. This CDR3 comprises 14 residues. The germline V gene encodes CDR1 ENHRY and CDR2 SYGVKD. The CDR3 region has the DNA TGTGCCATCAGTGGGACTAACGGGGATTACGAGCAGTACTTC. Its translation is CAISGTNGDYEQYF.

CDR3 in amino acids: CASSSRLYEQYF. As DNA, the CDR3 is TGTGCCAGCAGCTCCCGTTTGTACGAGCAGTACTTC. This chain joins TRBV7-8 and TRBJ2-7; D gene unclear. V was shortened by 4 bases and J by 4 bases, with 8 bases between the two germline ends. Per germline, CDR1 SGHVS and CDR2 FQNEAQ. This CDR3 has 12 residues.

The V gene is TRBV6-6, the J gene TRBJ1-2; D remains unclear. The V gene's germline CDR1 is MNHNY and CDR2 SVGAGI (reference sequence). Trimming removed 2 bases at V and 5 bases at J, with 6 bases between. CDR3 length: 12 amino acids. CDR3 coding DNA: TGTGCCAGCAGTTACGGAGATTATGGCTACACCTTC. This translates into CASSYGDYGYTF.

The genes are TRBV30 and TRBJ2-3; 10 positions match TRBD2. Per germline, CDR1 GTSNPN and CDR2 SVGIG (reference sequence). Losses at the gene ends were 0 bases for V and 1 base for J; bases not matched to a gene: 10. The CDR3 has 18 amino acids. CDR3 region: CAWSVTLASGGGTDTQYF. The DNA for the CDR3 is TGTGCCTGGAGTGTAACTTTAGCTAGCGGGGGAGGCACAGATACGCAGTATTTT.

The chain recombines TRBV14 with TRBJ2-3; 11 bases agree with TRBD2. Germline V gene sequence: CDR1 SGHDN, CDR2 FVKESK. This CDR3 comprises 18 residues. The ends lost 1 base at V and 1 base at J; junction bases unmatched: 7. The CDR3 spells CASSQVTSGARGTDTQYF. As DNA, the CDR3 is TGTGCCAGCAGCCAAGTGACTAGCGGGGCTCGGGGCACAGATACGCAGTATTTT. The whole variable domain, remainder taken from reference TRBV14 and TRBJ2-3, is EAGVTQFPSHSVIEKGQTVTLRCDPISGHDNLYWYRRVMGKEIKFLLHFVKESKQDESGMPNNRFLAERTGGTYSTLKVQPAELEDSGVYFCASSQVTSGARGTDTQYFGPGTRLTVL.

This rearrangement joins TRBV5-6 to TRBJ2-6; tentative D call: TRBD1 (6 bases). The CDR3 is 17 residues long. Germline V gene data show CDR1 as SGHDT and CDR2 as YYEEEE. Trimming removed 1 base from V and 4 bases from J, with 15 bases in between. DNA for the CDR3: TGTGCCAGCAGCTTGCTGGACAGTCTCATCGGGGCCAACGTCCTGACTTTC. It translates to CASSLLDSLIGANVLTF.

V and J are TRBV11-3 and TRBJ1-1; D possibly corresponds to TRBD1 (6 bases). The CDR3 loop spans 13 amino acids. CDR1 and CDR2 (germline): SGHNT, YENEEA. The V and J ends lost 3 bases and 4 bases respectively, with 9 bases between them. CDR3 nucleotide sequence: TGTGCCAGCAGCTTGGGGGGGCCCACTGAAGCTTTCTTT. Translation: CASSLGGPTEAFF. The whole variable domain, remainder taken from reference TRBV11-3 and TRBJ1-1, is EAGVVQSPRYKIIEKKQPVAFWCNPISGHNTLYWYLQNLGQGPELLIRYENEEAVDDSQLPKDRFSAERLKGVDSTLKIQPAELGDSAVYLCASSLGGPTEAFFGQGTRLTVV.

V gene TRBV2 combines with J gene TRBJ1-5; D perhaps matches TRBD1 (5 bases). The V gene lost 8 bases and the J gene lost 4 bases, with 12 bases spanning the gap. Germline V gives CDR1 SNHLY, CDR2 FYNNEI. CDR3 length: 13 amino acids. The CDR3 is CASCLGLNQPQHF. In nucleotides, the CDR3 is TGTGCCAGCTGTTTGGGACTAAATCAGCCCCAGCATTTT. The complete variable domain, with remaining parts taken from reference TRBV2 and TRBJ1-5, reads EPEVTQTPSHQVTQMGQEVILRCVPISNHLYFYWYRQILGQKVEFLVSFYNNEISEKSEIFDDQFSVERPDGSNFTLKIRSTKLEDSAMYFCASCLGLNQPQHFGDGTRLSIL.

In DNA, the CDR3 is TGCGCCAGCAGCCAGGCCTTCAGGGGGAGCTACGAGCAGTACTTC. It translates to CASSQAFRGSYEQYF. The chain recombines TRBV4-1 with TRBJ2-7, with 7 bases identical to TRBD1. V gave up 3 bases and J gave up 3 bases; unmatched junction bases: 8. Germline CDR1 and CDR2: MGHRA and YSYEKL. The CDR3 consists of 15 residues.

The chain links TRBV18 to TRBJ1-1; TRBD1 might be the D (5 bases). The CDR3 covers 14 residues. Trimming shortened V by 1 base and J by 6 bases, and 12 bases separated the two germline ends. Germline V gene sequence: CDR1 KGHSH, CDR2 LQKENI. CDR3 sequence (DNA): TGTGCCAGCTCACCACAGGGGCGCGAATCTGAAGCTTTCTTT. It yields the protein CASSPQGRESEAFF.